This T cell receptor (beta chain) was captured in a study of blood T cell repertoires in COVID-19. At the level of the study: Specimens from acute and convalescent COVID-19 originated in the United States, Italy and Spain. T cells, B-cell-depleted T cells, or PBMCs supplied cDNA or gDNA.

This CDR3 region has 16 residues. With 8 bases removed from V and 2 bases from J, the gap between germline ends came to 19 bases. Germline loops: CDR1 WSHSY, CDR2 SAAADI. Source study methods: Quantification of nucleated cells was approximated via reference gene primer amplification. TCRdb's copy holds only in-frame clones and misses some; the assay was immunoSEQ multiplex PCR. Clone size and V and J calls were adopted from that table, with D and trimming inferred from the DNA. The repertoire has around 98,000 clones, about 90% of them found once; the top ten carry about 5%. This clone was detected only once.

The gene calls are TRBV10-2 and TRBJ1-5, with D possibly being TRBD1 (6 bases). The sample comprised peripheral blood. This sequence originates from a man aged 65 to 79 with acute or convalescent COVID-19. The CDR3 protein is CASGRFGGVGNQPQHF. The DNA for the CDR3 is TGCGCCAGCGGCCGCTTTGGGGGCGTTGGCAATCAGCCCCAGCATTTT.